This T cell receptor (beta chain) was sequenced for a study of T cells after yellow fever vaccination. Overall study findings and caveats: Just a small share of clonotypes turned up in the CD4 compartment as well as the CD8 compartment. In FACS-sorted repertoires, abundant clonotypes from the bulk population could appear as contaminants.

V lost 3 bases and J lost 5; bases outside the gene matches: 12. The germline CDR1 and CDR2 sequences are DFQATT and SNEGSKA (reference sequence). This CDR3 has 15 amino acids. TCRdb reprocessed the 5' RACE reads via MiXCR and lists one record per CDR3 protein. The sample has over 85,000 distinct CDR3 sequences; 7.5% to 10% are singletons. This clonotype was counted between two and nine times. V gene TRBV20-1 combines with J gene TRBJ1-1; 7 bases fit TRBD1. This receptor was obtained from a man aged 18 to 29 who received the YFV17D yellow fever vaccine. This specimen was CD8+ T cells not binding an NS4B(214-222) dextramer, sorted from PBMCs, taken more than 14 days after the first yellow fever vaccination. CDR3 residues: CSARPHTGAGTEAFF. The DNA of the CDR3 is TGCAGTGCTAGGCCACACACAGGGGCGGGAACTGAAGCTTTCTTT.